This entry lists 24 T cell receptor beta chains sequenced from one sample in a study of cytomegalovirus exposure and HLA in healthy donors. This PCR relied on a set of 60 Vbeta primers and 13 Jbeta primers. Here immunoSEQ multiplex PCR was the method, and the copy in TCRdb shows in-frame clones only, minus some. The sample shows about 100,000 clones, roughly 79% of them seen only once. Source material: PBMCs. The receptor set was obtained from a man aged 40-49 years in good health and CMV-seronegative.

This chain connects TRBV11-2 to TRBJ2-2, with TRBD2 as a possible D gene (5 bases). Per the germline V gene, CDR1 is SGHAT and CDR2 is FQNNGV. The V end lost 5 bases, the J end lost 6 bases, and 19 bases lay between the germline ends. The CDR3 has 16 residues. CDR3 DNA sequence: TGTGCCAGCAGCCCCAGTAGTATAGCGTCCCCCGGGGAGCTGTTTTTT. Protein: CASSPSSIASPGELFF.

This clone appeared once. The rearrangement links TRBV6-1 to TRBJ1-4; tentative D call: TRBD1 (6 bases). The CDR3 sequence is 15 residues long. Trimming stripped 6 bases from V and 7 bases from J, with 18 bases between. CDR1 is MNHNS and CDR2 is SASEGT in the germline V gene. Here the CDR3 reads CASSSGRQDREKLFF. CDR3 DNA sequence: TGTGCCAGCAGCTCAGGGAGACAGGATCGTGAAAAACTGTTTTTT.

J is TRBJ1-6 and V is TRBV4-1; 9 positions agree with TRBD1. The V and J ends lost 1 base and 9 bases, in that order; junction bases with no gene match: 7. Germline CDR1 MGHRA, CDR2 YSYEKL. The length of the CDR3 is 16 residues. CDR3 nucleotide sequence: TGCGCCAGCAGCCAAGTTGGGACAGGGCGAGGTTCACCCCTCCACTTT. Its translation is CASSQVGTGRGSPLHF.

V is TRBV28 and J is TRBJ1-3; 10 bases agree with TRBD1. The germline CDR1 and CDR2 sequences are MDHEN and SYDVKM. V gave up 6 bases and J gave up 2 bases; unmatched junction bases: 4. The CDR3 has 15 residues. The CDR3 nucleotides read TGTGCCAGCAGAAAGACAGGGGGCGCTGGAAACACCATATATTTT. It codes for CASRKTGGAGNTIYF. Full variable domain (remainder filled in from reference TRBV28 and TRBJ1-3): DVKVTQSSRYLVKRTGEKVFLECVQDMDHENMFWYRQDPGLGLRLIYFSYDVKMKEKGDIPEGYSVSREKKERFSLILESASTNQTSMYLCASRKTGGAGNTIYFGEGSWLTVV.

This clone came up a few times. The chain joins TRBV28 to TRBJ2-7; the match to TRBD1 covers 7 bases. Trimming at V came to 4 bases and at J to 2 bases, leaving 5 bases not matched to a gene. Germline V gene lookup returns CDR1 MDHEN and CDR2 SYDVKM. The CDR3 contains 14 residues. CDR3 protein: CASSSPTGTYEQYV. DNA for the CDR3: TGTGCCAGCAGTTCTCCGACAGGGACCTACGAGCAGTACGTC.

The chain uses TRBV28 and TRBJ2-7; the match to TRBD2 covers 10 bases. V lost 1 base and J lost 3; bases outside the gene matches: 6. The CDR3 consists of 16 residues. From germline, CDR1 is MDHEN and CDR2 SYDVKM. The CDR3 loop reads CASSLSQRGGNYEQYV. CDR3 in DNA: TGTGCCAGCAGTTTATCACAGCGGGGGGGGAACTACGAGCAGTACGTC.

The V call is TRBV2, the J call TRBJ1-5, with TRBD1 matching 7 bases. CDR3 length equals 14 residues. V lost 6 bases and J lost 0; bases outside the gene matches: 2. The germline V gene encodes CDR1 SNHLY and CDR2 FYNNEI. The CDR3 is CASRGQYSNQPQHF. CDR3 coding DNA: TGTGCCAGCAGGGGACAGTATAGCAATCAGCCCCAGCATTTT.

The CDR3 region has the DNA TGTGCCAGCAGCGCCGGACAGGGCGCCAACACTGAAGCTTTCTTT. This translates into CASSAGQGANTEAFF. The chain has TRBV9 and TRBJ1-1; 8 positions match TRBD1. V was pared by 3 bases and J by 2 bases, with 6 bases of the junction left unmatched. This CDR3 is 15 amino acids long. Germline values: CDR1 SGDLS, CDR2 YYNGEE. Together with reference TRBV9 and TRBJ1-1, the CDR3 gives the full variable domain: DSGVTQTPKHLITATGQRVTLRCSPRSGDLSVYWYQQSLDQGLQFLIQYYNGEERAKGNILERFSAQQFPDLHSELNLSSLELGDSALYFCASSAGQGANTEAFFGQGTRLTVV.

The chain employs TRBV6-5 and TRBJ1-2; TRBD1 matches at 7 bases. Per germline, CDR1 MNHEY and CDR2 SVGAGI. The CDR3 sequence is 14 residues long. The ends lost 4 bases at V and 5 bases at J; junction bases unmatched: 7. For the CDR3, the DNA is TGTGCCAGCAGTTCCCCCGAGACAGGGTATGGCTACACCTTC. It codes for CASSSPETGYGYTF.

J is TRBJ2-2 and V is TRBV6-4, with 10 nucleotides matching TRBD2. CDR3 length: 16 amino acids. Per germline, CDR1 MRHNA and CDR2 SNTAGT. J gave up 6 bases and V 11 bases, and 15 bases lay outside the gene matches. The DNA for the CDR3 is TGTGCCTCGAAGCCCTCCAGCGGGGGGGACCCCGGGGAGCTGTTTTTT. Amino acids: CASKPSSGGDPGELFF.

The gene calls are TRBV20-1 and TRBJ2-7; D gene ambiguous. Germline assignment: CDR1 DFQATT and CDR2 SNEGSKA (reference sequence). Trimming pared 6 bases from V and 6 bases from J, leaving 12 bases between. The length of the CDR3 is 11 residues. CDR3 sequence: CSASVAAEQYF. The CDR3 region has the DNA TGCAGTGCAAGCGTAGCCGCCGAGCAGTACTTC.

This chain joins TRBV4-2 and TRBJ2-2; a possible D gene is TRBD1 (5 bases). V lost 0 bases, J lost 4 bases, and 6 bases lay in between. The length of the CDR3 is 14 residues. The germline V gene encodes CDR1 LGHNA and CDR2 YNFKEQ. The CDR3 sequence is CASSQDQGTGELFF. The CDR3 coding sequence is TGTGCCAGCAGCCAAGATCAGGGCACCGGGGAGCTGTTTTTT.

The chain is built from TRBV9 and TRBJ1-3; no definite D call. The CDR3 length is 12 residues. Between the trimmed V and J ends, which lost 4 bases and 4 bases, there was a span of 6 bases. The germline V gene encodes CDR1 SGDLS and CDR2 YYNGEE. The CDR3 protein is CASSLPGNTIYF. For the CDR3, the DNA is TGTGCCAGCAGCCTACCCGGAAACACCATATATTTT.

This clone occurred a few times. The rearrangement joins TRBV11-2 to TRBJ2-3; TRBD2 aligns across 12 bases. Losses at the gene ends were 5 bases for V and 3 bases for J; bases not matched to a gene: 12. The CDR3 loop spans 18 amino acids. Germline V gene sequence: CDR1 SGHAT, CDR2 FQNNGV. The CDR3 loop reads CASSMSWTSGDYTDTQYF. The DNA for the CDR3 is TGTGCCAGCAGCATGAGCTGGACTAGCGGGGACTATACAGATACGCAGTATTTT.

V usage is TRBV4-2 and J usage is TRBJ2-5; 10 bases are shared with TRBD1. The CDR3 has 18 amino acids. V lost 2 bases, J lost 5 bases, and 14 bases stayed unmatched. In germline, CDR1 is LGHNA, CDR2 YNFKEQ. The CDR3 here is CASSQQKSTGTGVETQYF. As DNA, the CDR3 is TGTGCCAGCAGCCAACAAAAGTCCACCGGGACAGGGGTGGAGACCCAGTACTTC.

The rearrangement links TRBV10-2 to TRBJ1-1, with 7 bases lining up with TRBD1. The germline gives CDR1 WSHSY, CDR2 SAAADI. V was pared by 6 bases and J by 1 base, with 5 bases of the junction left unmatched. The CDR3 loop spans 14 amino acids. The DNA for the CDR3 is TGCGCCAGCAGAATGACAGGGACGAACACTGAAGCTTTCTTT. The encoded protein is CASRMTGTNTEAFF.

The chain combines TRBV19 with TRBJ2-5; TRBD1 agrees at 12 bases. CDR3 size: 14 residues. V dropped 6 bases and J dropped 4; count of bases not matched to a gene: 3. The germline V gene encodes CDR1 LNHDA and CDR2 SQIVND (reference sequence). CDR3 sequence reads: CASRGTGGRETQYF. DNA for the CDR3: TGTGCCAGTAGAGGGACAGGGGGCCGAGAGACCCAGTACTTC. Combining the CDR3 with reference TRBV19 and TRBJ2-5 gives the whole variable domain DGGITQSPKYLFRKEGQNVTLSCEQNLNHDAMYWYRQDPGQGLRLIYYSQIVNDFQKGDIAEGYSVSREKKESFPLTVTSAQKNPTAFYLCASRGTGGRETQYFGPGTRLLVL.

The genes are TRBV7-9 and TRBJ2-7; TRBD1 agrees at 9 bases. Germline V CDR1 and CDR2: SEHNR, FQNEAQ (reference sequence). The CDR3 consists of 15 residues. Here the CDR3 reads CSSSPGTGKKYEQYV. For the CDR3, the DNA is TGTTCCAGCAGCCCGGGGACAGGGAAGAAGTACGAGCAGTACGTC.

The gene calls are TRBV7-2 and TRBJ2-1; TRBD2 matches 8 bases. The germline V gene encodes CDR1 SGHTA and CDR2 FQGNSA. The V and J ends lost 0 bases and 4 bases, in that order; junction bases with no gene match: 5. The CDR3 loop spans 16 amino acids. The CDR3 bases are TGTGCCAGCAGCTTAGCCCCAGCGGGAGTATACAATGAGCAGTTCTTC. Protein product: CASSLAPAGVYNEQFF. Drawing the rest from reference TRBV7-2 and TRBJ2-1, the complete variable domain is GAGVSQSPSNKVTEKGKDVELRCDPISGHTALYWYRQSLGQGLEFLIYFQGNSAPDKSGLPSDRFSAERTGGSVSTLTIQRTQQEDSAVYLCASSLAPAGVYNEQFFGPGTRLTVL.

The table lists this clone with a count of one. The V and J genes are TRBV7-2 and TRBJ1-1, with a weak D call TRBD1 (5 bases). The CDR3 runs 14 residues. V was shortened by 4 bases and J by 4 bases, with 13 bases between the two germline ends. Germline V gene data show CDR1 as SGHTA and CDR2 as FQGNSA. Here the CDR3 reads CASSSRVVGTEAFF. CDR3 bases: TGTGCCAGCAGCTCCAGGGTGGTTGGCACTGAAGCTTTCTTT. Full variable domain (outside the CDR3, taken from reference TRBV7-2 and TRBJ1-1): GAGVSQSPSNKVTEKGKDVELRCDPISGHTALYWYRQSLGQGLEFLIYFQGNSAPDKSGLPSDRFSAERTGGSVSTLTIQRTQQEDSAVYLCASSSRVVGTEAFFGQGTRLTVV.

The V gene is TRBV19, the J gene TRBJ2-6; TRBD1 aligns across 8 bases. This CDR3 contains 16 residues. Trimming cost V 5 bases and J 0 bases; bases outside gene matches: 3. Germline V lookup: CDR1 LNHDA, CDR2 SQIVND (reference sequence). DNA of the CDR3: TGTGCCAGTAGTGACAGGGGAACCTCTGGGGCCAACGTCCTGACTTTC. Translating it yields CASSDRGTSGANVLTF.

Here the CDR3 reads CASSLAVGTEETQYF. CDR3 bases: TGCGCCAGCAGCTTGGCCGTCGGTACGGAAGAGACCCAGTACTTC. The rearrangement uses TRBV5-1 and TRBJ2-5; D remains ambiguous. The CDR3 spans 15 residues. Germline CDR1 SGHRS, CDR2 YFSETQ. The V end lost 0 bases, the J end lost 3 bases, and 12 bases lay between the germline ends.

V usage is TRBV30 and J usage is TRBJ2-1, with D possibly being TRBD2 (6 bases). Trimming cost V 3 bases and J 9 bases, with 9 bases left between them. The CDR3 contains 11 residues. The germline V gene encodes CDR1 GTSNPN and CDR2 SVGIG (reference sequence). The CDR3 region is CAWSPGGEQFF. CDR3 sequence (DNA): TGTGCCTGGAGCCCCGGGGGTGAGCAGTTCTTC.

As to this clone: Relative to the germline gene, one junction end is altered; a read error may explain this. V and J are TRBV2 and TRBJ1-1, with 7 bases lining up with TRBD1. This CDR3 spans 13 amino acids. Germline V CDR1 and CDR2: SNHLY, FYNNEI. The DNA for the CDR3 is TGTGCCAGCAGGGAAGACAGGGAGAAGGAAGCTTTCTTT. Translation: CASREDREKEAFF.